Each of the 17 T cell receptor beta chains below was sequenced from the same sample in a study of cytomegalovirus exposure and HLA in healthy donors (dated by TCRdb to about 2017). Library creation used the immunoSEQ multiplex PCR assay. For the multiplex PCR, a mixture combining 60 forward primers for TCR Vbeta segments and 13 reverse primers for TCR Jbeta segments was used. Imported from immuneACCESS, the table was reduced by TCRdb to in-frame sequences with V and J called. These copies leave out some clones; in studies compared against another copy, an unresolved V gene accounts for under half, and the cause of the remainder is not known. The table for this sample lists around 100,000 clones; about 72% of them were counted only once. The ten largest clones capture around a fifth of the sample. Sequenced: PBMCs. Receptor source: a woman between 55 and 75 years old in good health and CMV-seropositive.

This clone appeared a few times. J is TRBJ1-1 and V is TRBV28, with a tentative D call TRBD1 (5 bases). The CDR3 has 12 amino acids. Looked up from germline, CDR1 is MDHEN and CDR2 is SYDVKM. V was cut by 2 bases and J by 11 bases, with 12 bases left in between. CDR3 residues: CASSLGGRFAFF. In DNA form, the CDR3 reads TGTGCCAGCAGTTTAGGGGGGAGGTTTGCTTTCTTT.

V and J are TRBV21-1 and TRBJ1-1; the D call of TRBD1 is as the table states it, not checked on the DNA. TRBV21-1 is reported as a pseudogene. The CDR3 contains 15 residues. This chain's CDR3 is CASSKVSPVNTEAFF. The CDR3 DNA is TGTGCCAGCAGCAAAGTATCTCCAGTGAACACTGAAGCTTTCTTT.

The chain combines TRBV28 with TRBJ2-7; perhaps TRBD2 as D (5 bases). The CDR3 has 14 amino acids. Trimming stripped 4 bases from V and 7 bases from J, with 17 bases between. Germline CDR1 MDHEN, CDR2 SYDVKM. As DNA, the CDR3 is TGTGCCAGCAGTTCAGAGGGCTTCTTGGATGAGCAGTACTTC. It encodes CASSSEGFLDEQYF. The full variable domain, completed using reference TRBV28 and TRBJ2-7, is DVKVTQSSRYLVKRTGEKVFLECVQDMDHENMFWYRQDPGLGLRLIYFSYDVKMKEKGDIPEGYSVSREKKERFSLILESASTNQTSMYLCASSSEGFLDEQYFGPGTRLTVT.

J is TRBJ2-5 and V is TRBV5-5; a possible D gene is TRBD2 (5 bases). The CDR3 sequence is 14 residues long. CDR1 SGHKS and CDR2 YYEKEE come from the germline V gene (reference sequence). Trimming took 0 bases from V and 4 from J, leaving 10 bases between them. The CDR3 here is CASSLALGRETQYF. For the CDR3, the DNA is TGTGCCAGCAGCTTGGCTCTGGGGAGAGAGACCCAGTACTTC.

The V and J genes are TRBV5-1 and TRBJ2-5, with unresolved D. Germline CDR1 SGHRS, CDR2 YFSETQ. V gave up 6 bases and J gave up 5 bases, with 8 bases separating them. The length of the CDR3 is 11 residues. CDR3 nucleotides: TGCGCCAGCAAGACTGGGGAGACCCAGTACTTC. It encodes CASKTGETQYF.

CDR3 residues: CASSTRQGGNEQFF. CDR3 nucleotide sequence: TGTGCCAGCAGTACCCGACAGGGGGGCAATGAGCAGTTCTTC. This chain links TRBV27 with TRBJ2-1; 9 bases agree with TRBD1. CDR1 and CDR2 from the germline V gene are MNHEY and SMNVEV (reference sequence). The CDR3 extends over 14 amino acids. V was pared by 5 bases and J by 6 bases, with 5 bases of the junction left unmatched.

The chain employs TRBV7-9 and TRBJ1-5; D possibly corresponds to TRBD1 (6 bases). The CDR3 extends over 15 amino acids. Deletions cut 1 base from V and 6 bases from J, with 13 bases between. CDR1 and CDR2 from the germline V gene are SEHNR and FQNEAQ (reference sequence). The CDR3 DNA follows: TGTGCCAGCAGCTTAGACAGGGCCCCGACTCAGCCCCAGCATTTT. Its translation is CASSLDRAPTQPQHF.

The rearrangement uses TRBV30 and TRBJ2-3; D is possibly TRBD2 (6 bases). Germline V gene data show CDR1 as GTSNPN and CDR2 as SVGIG (reference sequence). This CDR3 region has 13 residues. V lost 2 bases and J lost 5, with 11 bases in between. CDR3 in DNA: TGTGCCTGGAGTTACGGGGGTGGAGATACGCAGTATTTT. Its protein is CAWSYGGGDTQYF.

This chain uses TRBV29-1 with TRBJ2-5, with a possible D match to TRBD1 (5 bases). With 3 bases removed from V and 7 bases from J, the gap between germline ends came to 15 bases. Germline V gives CDR1 SQVTM, CDR2 ANQGSEA. The CDR3 loop spans 13 amino acids. Here the CDR3 reads CSVDMGPTGTQYF. As DNA, the CDR3 is TGCAGCGTTGATATGGGGCCCACGGGGACCCAGTACTTC. Looking up the rest from reference TRBV29-1 and TRBJ2-5 gives the full variable domain: SAVISQKPSRDICQRGTSLTIQCQVDSQVTMMFWYRQQPGQSLTLIATANQGSEATYESGFVIDKFPISRPNLTFSTLTVSNMSPEDSSIYLCSVDMGPTGTQYFGPGTRLLVL.

V usage is TRBV6-6 and J usage is TRBJ1-2; 7 positions agree with TRBD1. Per germline, CDR1 MNHNY and CDR2 SVGAGI (reference sequence). The CDR3 is 13 residues long. J lost 5 bases, V lost 6 bases, and 6 bases had no gene match. The CDR3 bases are TGTGCCAGCAGGGCGGACAGGAAATATGGCTACACCTTC. Encoded protein: CASRADRKYGYTF.

The chain employs TRBV6-5 and TRBJ2-7; the match to TRBD2 covers 9 bases. The CDR3 consists of 15 residues. The germline V gene has CDR1 MNHEY and CDR2 SVGAGI. V was clipped by 8 bases and J by 3 bases; unmatched bases: 11. The CDR3 DNA sequence: TGTGCCAGCTCCTACCGGGGTAGCGGGAGCTACGAGCAGTACTTC. Amino acid sequence: CASSYRGSGSYEQYF.

The V and J genes are TRBV30 and TRBJ1-2; no firm D call. This CDR3 is 10 amino acids long. In germline, CDR1 is GTSNPN, CDR2 SVGIG (reference sequence). Trimming took off 5 bases at V and 8 bases at J, with 9 bases between the two ends. This CDR3 reads CAWVGPGYTF. The CDR3 nucleotides read TGTGCCTGGGTGGGCCCCGGCTACACCTTC.

J is TRBJ2-1 and V is TRBV7-3; TRBD2 matches 12 bases. Trimming took 2 bases from V and 6 from J; bases not matched to a gene: 5. The CDR3 consists of 16 residues. Germline V gives CDR1 SGHTA, CDR2 FQGTGA. The CDR3 here is CASSLGGLAGTNEQFF. The CDR3 nucleotides are TGTGCCAGCAGCTTAGGGGGACTAGCGGGTACCAATGAGCAGTTCTTC.

The chain uses TRBV27 and TRBJ2-7, with D possibly TRBD2 on 5 matching bases. The ends were cut back, 6 bases at V and 3 bases at J, with 12 bases in the middle. CDR3 length: 13 residues. CDR1 is MNHEY and CDR2 is SMNVEV in the germline V gene (reference sequence). CDR3 loop: CASRRRGNYEQYF. Written as DNA, the CDR3 is TGTGCCAGCAGACGTAGAGGGAACTACGAGCAGTACTTC.

The genes are TRBV27 and TRBJ2-7, with 9 bases identical to TRBD2. Per the germline V gene, CDR1 is MNHEY and CDR2 is SMNVEV (reference sequence). V was pared by 2 bases and J by 10 bases, with 18 bases of the junction left unmatched. The CDR3 extends over 17 amino acids. CDR3 region: CASSLATPGLAGLKQYF. The DNA for the CDR3 is TGTGCCAGCAGTTTAGCAACCCCGGGGCTAGCGGGACTGAAACAGTACTTC.

On this clone itself: Its ends do not fully match the called genes, so a read error is possible. V gene TRBV5-6 combines with J gene TRBJ1-2, with D possibly matching TRBD1 (5 bases). Germline CDR1 and CDR2: SGHDT and YYEEEE. This CDR3 region has 12 residues. The CDR3 here is CASSPGGGGSNF. The CDR3 DNA reads as TGTGCCAGCAGCCCCGGCGGGGGGGGGTCTAACTTC.

V and J are TRBV27 and TRBJ2-5; D call uncertain. The end of the DNA fits TRBJ2-7 better, so the J call may be wrong. The CDR3 totals 13 residues. From germline, CDR1 is MNHEY and CDR2 SMNVEV (reference sequence). The DNA of the CDR3 is TGTGCCAGCAGTCCCCGAGTGGGCTACGAGCAGTACTTC. Its translation: CASSPRVGYEQYF.